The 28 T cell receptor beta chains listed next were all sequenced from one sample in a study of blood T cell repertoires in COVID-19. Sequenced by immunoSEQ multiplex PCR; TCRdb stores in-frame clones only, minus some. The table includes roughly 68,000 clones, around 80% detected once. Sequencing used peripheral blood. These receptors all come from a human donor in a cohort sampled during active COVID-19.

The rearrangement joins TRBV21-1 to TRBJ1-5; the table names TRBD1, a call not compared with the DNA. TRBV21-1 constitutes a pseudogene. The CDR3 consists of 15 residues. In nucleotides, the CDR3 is TGTGCCAGCGATATCATGGGGACAGTTAATCAGCCCCAGCATTTT. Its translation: CASDIMGTVNQPQHF.

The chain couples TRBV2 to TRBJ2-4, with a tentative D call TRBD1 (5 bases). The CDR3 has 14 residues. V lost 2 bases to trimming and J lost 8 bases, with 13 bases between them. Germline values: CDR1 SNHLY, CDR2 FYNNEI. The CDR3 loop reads CASSEWGGKDIQYF. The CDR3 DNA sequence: TGTGCCAGCAGTGAATGGGGCGGTAAAGACATTCAGTACTTC.

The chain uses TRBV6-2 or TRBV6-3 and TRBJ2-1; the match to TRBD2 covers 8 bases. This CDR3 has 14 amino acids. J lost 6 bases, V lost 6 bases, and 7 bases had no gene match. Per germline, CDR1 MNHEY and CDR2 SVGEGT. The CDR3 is CASSGTGRGNEQFF. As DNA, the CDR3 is TGTGCCAGCAGCGGGACCGGGAGGGGCAATGAGCAGTTCTTC.

The CDR3 DNA sequence: TGTGCCAGCAGTGGACAGTCCTCACTAGGGAAACTGTTTTTT. Encoded protein: CASSGQSSLGKLFF. The chain couples TRBV5-8 to TRBJ1-4, with D possibly being TRBD1 (6 bases). This CDR3 contains 14 residues. Looked up from germline, CDR1 is SGHTS and CDR2 is YDEGEE. Trimming stripped 5 bases from V and 11 bases from J, with 19 bases between.

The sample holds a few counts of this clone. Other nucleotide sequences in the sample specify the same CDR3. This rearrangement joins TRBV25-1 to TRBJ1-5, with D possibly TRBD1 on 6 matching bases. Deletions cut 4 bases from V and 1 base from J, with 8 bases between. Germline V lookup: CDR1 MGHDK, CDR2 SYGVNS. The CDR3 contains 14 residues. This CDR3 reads CASSVTGSNQPQHF. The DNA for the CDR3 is TGTGCCAGCAGTGTCACAGGGAGCAATCAGCCCCAGCATTTT.

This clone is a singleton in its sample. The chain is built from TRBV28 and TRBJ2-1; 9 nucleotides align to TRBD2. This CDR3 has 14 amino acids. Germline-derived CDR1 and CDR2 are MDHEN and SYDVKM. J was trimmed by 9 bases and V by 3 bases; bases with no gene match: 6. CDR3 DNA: TGTGCCAGCAGTTTGCCTAGCGGGATAGGTGAGCAGTTCTTC. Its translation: CASSLPSGIGEQFF.

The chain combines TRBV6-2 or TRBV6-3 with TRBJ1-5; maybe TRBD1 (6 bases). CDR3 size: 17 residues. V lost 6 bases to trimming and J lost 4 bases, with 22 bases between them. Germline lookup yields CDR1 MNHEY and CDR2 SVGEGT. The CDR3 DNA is TGTGCCAGCAGCCACCACAGGGTAGGAGAGGAAAATCAGCCCCAGCATTTT. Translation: CASSHHRVGEENQPQHF.

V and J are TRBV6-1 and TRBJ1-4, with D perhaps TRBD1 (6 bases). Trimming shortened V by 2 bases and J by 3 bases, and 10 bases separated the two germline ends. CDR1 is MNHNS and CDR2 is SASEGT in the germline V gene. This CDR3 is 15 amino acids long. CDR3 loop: CASSEQGRSNEKLFF. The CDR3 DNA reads TGTGCCAGCAGTGAACAGGGGCGGTCTAATGAAAAACTGTTTTTT.

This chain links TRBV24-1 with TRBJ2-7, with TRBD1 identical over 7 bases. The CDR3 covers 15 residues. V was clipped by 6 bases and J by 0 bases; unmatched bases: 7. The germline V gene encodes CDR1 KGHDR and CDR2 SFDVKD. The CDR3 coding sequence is TGTGCCACCAGTTCTAGTCACAGGGGCTCCTACGAGCAGTACTTC. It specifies CATSSSHRGSYEQYF.

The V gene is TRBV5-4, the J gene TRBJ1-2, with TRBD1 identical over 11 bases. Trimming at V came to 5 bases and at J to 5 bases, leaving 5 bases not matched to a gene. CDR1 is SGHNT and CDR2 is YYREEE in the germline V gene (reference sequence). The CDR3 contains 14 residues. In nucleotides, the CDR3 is TGTGCCAGCAGACGGACAGGGGGCTGGTATGGCTACACCTTC. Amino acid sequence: CASRRTGGWYGYTF.

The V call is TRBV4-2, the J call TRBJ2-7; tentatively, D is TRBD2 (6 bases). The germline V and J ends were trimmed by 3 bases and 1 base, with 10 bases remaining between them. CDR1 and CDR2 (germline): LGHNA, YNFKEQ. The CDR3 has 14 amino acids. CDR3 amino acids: CASSHTTSSYEQYF. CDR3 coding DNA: TGTGCCAGCAGCCATACGACTAGTTCCTACGAGCAGTACTTC.

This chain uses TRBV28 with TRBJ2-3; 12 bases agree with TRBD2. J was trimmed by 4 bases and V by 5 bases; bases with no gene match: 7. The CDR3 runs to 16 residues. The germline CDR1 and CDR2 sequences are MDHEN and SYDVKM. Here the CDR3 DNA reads TGTGCCAGCAGTGTGACTAGCGGGAGACAGGCAGATACGCAGTATTTT. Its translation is CASSVTSGRQADTQYF.

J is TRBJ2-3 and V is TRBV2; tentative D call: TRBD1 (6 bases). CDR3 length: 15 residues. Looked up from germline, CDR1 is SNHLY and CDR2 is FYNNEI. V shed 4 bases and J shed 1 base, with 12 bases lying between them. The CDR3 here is CASSAQGSGTDTQYF. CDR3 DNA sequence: TGTGCCAGCAGTGCCCAGGGGTCAGGCACAGATACGCAGTATTTT.

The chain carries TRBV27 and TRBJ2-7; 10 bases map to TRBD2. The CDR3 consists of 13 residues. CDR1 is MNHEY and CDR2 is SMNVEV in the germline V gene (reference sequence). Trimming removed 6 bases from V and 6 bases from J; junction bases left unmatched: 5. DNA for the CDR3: TGTGCCAGCAGCCCGACTAGCGGGCTCGAGCAGTACTTC. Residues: CASSPTSGLEQYF.

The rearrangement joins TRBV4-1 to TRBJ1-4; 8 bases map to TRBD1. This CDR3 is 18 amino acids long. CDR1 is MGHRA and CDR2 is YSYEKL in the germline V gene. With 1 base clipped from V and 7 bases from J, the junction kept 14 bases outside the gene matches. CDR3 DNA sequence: TGCGCCAGCAGCCAAGCAACAGGGGGATTTACCCAGTCTGAAAAACTGTTTTTT. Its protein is CASSQATGGFTQSEKLFF.

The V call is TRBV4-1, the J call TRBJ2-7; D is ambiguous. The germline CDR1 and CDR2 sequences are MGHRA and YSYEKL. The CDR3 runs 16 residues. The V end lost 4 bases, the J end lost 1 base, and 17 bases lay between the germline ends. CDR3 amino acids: CASSPNGHSLSYEQYF. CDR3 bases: TGCGCCAGCAGCCCCAATGGGCACAGTTTGTCCTACGAGCAGTACTTC.

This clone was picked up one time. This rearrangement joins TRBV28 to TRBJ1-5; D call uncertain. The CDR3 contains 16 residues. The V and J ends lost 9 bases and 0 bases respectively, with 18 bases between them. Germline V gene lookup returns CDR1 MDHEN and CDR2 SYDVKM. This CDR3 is CASTRRTDYSNQPQHF. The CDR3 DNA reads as TGTGCCAGTACACGCAGGACGGACTATAGCAATCAGCCCCAGCATTTT.

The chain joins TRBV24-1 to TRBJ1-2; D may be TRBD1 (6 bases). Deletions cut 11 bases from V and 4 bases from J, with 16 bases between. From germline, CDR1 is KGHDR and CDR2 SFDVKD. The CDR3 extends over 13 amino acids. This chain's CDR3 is CAIGTFDGYGYTF. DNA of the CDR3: TGTGCCATAGGGACATTCGATGGCTATGGCTACACCTTC.

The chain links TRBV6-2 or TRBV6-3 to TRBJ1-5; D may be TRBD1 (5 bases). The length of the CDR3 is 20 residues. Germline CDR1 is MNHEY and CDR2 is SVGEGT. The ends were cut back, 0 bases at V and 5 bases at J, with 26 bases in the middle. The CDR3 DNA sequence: TGTGCCAGCAGTTACTCGAGTAAGTCCTACATGGGGCCGGGGGATCAGCCCCAGCATTTT. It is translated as CASSYSSKSYMGPGDQPQHF.

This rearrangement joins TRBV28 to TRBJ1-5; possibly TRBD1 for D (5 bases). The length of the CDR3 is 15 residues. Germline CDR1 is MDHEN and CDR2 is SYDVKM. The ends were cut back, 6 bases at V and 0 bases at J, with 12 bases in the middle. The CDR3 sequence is CASSPTGDSNQPQHF. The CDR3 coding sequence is TGTGCCAGCAGCCCCACGGGGGATAGCAATCAGCCCCAGCATTTT.

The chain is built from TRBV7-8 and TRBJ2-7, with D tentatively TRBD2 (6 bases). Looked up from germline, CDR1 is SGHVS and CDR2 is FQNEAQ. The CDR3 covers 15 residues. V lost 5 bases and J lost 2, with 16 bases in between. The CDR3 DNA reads TGTGCCAGCAGCCATAGGGAGGTGGGAACCTACGAGCAGTACTTC. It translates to CASSHREVGTYEQYF.

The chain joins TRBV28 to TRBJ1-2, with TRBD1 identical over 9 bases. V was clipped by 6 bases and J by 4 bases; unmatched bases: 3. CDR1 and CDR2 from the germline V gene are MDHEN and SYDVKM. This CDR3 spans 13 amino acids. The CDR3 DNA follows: TGTGCCAGCAGCCCGACAGGGGGCTATGGCTACACCTTC. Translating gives CASSPTGGYGYTF.

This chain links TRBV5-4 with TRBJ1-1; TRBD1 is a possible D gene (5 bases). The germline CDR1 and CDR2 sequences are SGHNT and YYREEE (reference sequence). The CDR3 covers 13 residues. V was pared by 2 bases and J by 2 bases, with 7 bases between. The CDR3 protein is CASSFQGNTEAFF. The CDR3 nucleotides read TGTGCCAGCAGCTTCCAGGGAAACACTGAAGCTTTCTTT.

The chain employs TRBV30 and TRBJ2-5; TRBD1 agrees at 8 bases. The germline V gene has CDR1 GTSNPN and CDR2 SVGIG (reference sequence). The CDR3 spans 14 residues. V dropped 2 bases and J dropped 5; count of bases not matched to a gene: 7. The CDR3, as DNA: TGTGCCTGGAGTCCAACAGGGGGAATGGAGACCCAGTACTTC. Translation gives CAWSPTGGMETQYF.

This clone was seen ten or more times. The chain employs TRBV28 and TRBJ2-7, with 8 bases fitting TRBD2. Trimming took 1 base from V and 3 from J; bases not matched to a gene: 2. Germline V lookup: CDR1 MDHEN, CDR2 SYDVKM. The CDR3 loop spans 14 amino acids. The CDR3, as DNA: TGTGCCAGCAGTTTATCTAGCGGGCTCTACGAGCAGTACTTC. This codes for CASSLSSGLYEQYF.

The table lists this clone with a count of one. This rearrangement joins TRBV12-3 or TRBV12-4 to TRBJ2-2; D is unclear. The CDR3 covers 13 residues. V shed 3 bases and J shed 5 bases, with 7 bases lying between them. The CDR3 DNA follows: TGTGCCAGCAGTTTGTACAGAACCGGGGAGCTGTTTTTT. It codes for CASSLYRTGELFF.

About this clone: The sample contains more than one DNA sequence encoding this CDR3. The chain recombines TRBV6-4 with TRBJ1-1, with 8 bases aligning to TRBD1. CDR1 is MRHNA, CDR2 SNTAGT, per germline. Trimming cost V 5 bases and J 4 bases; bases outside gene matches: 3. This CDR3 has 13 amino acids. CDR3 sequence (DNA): TGTGCCAGCAGTCTCACAGGGGGCACTGAAGCTTTCTTT. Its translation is CASSLTGGTEAFF.

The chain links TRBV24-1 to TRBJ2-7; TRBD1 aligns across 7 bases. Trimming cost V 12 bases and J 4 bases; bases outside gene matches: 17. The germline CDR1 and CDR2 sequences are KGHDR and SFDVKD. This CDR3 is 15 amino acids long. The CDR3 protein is CALNGEQGVWYEQYF. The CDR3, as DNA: TGTGCCCTCAACGGGGAGCAGGGGGTGTGGTACGAGCAGTACTTC.